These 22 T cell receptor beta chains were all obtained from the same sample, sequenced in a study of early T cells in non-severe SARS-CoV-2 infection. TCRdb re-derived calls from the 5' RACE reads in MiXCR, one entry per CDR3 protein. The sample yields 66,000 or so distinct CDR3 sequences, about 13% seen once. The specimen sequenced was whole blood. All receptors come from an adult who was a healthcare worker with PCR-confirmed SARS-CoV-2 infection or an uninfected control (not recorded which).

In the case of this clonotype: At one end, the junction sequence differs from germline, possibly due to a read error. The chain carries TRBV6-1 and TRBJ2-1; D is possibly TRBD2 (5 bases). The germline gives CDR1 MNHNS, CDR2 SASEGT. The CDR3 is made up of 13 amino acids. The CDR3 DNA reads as TGTGCCAGCAGCGAAGAGCGGAACAATGAGCAGTTCTTC. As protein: CASSEERNNEQFF.

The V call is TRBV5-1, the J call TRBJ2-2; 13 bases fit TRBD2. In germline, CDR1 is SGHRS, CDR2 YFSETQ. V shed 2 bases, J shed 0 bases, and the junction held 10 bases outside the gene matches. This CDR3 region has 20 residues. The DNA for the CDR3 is TGCGCCAGCAGCTTATTCGGTGGACTAGCGGGAGCCTCGAACACCGGGGAGCTGTTTTTT. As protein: CASSLFGGLAGASNTGELFF.

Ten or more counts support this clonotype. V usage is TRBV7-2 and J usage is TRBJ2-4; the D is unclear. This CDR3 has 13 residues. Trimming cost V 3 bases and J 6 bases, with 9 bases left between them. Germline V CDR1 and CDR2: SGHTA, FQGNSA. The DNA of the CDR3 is TGTGCCAGCAGCTTCGACACAGCAAACATTCAGTACTTC. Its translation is CASSFDTANIQYF. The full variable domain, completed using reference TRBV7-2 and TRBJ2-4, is GAGVSQSPSNKVTEKGKDVELRCDPISGHTALYWYRQSLGQGLEFLIYFQGNSAPDKSGLPSDRFSAERTGGSVSTLTIQRTQQEDSAVYLCASSFDTANIQYFGAGTRLSVL.

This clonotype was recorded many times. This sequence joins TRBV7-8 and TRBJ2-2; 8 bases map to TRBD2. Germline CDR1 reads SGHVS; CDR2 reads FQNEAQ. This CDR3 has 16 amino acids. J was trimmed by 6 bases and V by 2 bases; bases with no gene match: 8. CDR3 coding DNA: TGTGCCAGCAGCTTAAGGGGCATAGCGGGGCCCGGGGAGCTGTTTTTT. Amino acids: CASSLRGIAGPGELFF.

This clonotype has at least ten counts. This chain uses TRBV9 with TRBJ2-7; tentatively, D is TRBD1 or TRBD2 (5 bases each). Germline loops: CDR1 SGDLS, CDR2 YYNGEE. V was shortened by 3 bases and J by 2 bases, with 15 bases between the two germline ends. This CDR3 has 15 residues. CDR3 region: CASSAFRDGAYEQYF. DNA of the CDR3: TGTGCCAGCAGCGCCTTCCGGGACGGAGCCTACGAGCAGTACTTC.

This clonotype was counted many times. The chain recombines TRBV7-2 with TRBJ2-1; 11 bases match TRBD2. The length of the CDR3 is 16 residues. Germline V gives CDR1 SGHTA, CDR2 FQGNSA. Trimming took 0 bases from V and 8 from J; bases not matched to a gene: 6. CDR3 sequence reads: CASSLASTSGSYEQFF. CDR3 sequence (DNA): TGTGCCAGCAGCTTAGCGTCAACTAGCGGGAGTTATGAGCAGTTCTTC.

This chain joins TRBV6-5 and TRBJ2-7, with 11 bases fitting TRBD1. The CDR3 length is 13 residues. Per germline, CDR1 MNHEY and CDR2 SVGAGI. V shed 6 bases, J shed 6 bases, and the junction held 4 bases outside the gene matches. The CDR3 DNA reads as TGTGCCAGCAGGCCGGGACAGGGGGGCGAGCAGTACTTC. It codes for CASRPGQGGEQYF.

This CDR3 reads CASRGTGYTDTQYF. In DNA form, the CDR3 reads TGTGCCAGCAGAGGGACGGGATACACAGATACGCAGTATTTT. The chain has TRBV7-2 and TRBJ2-3, with D perhaps matching TRBD1 or TRBD2 (5 bases each). Trimming cost V 6 bases and J 2 bases, with 12 bases left between them. The CDR3 spans 14 residues. Germline V gene lookup returns CDR1 SGHTA and CDR2 FQGNSA.

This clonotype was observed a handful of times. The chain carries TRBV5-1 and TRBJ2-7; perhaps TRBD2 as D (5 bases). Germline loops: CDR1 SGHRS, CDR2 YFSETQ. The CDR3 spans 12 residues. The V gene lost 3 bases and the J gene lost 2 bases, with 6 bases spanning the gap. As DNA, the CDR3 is TGCGCCAGCAGCTCCGGGACCTACGAGCAGTACTTC. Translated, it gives CASSSGTYEQYF.

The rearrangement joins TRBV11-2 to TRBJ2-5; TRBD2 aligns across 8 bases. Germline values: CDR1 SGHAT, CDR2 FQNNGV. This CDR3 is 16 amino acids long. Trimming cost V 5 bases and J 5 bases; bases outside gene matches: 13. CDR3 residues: CASSAGLAPWRETQYF. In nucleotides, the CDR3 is TGTGCCAGCAGCGCAGGACTAGCACCTTGGAGGGAGACCCAGTACTTC.

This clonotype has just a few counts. The CDR3 reads CSVEGRYGYTF. Written as DNA, the CDR3 is TGCAGCGTTGAAGGGCGGTATGGCTACACCTTC. The J gene is TRBJ1-2, the V gene TRBV29-1; D remains ambiguous. Germline V gene lookup returns CDR1 SQVTM and CDR2 ANQGSEA. The CDR3 has 11 residues. V lost 1 base and J 5 bases, leaving 5 bases between the germline ends.

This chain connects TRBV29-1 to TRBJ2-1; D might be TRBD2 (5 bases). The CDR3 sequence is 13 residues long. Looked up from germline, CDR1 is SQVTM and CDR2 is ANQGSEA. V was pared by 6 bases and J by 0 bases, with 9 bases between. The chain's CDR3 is CSVGGSSYNEQFF. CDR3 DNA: TGCAGCGTCGGTGGGAGCTCCTACAATGAGCAGTTCTTC.

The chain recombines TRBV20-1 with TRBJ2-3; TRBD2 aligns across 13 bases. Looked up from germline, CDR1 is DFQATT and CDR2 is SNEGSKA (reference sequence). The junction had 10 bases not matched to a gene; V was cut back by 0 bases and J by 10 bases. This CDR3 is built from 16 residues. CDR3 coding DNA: TGCAGTGCTAGAGATTTGGGGACTAGCGGGATCGGACCGCAGTATTTT. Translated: CSARDLGTSGIGPQYF.

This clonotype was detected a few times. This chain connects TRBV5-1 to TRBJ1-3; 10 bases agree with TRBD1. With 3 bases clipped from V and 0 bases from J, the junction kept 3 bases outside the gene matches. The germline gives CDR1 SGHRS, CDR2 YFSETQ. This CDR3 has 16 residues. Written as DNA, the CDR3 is TGCGCCAGCAGCTCGAGGACAGGGGGCTCTGGAAACACCATATATTTT. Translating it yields CASSSRTGGSGNTIYF.

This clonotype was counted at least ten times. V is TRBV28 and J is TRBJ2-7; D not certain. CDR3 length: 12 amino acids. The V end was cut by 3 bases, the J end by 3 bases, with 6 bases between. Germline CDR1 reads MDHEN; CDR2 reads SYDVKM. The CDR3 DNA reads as TGTGCCAGCAGTTTGTTCGACTACGAGCAGTACTTC. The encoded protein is CASSLFDYEQYF.

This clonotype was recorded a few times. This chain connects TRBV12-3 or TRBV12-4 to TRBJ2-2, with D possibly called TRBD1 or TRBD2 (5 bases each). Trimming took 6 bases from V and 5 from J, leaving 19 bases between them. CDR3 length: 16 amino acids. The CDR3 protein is CASSRPGPGKTGELFF. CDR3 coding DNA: TGTGCCAGCAGCCGACCGGGGCCGGGGAAGACCGGGGAGCTGTTTTTT.

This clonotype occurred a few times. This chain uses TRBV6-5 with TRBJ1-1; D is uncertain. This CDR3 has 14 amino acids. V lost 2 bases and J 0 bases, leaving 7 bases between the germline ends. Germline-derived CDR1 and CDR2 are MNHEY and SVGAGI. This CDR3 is CASSYRGMNTEAFF. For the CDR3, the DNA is TGTGCCAGCAGTTACCGCGGAATGAACACTGAAGCTTTCTTT.

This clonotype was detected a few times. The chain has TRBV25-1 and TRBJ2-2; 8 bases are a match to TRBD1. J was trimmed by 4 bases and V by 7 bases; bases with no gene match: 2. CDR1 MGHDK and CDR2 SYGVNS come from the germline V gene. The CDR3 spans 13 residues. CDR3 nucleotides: TGTGCCAGCACCGGGACAGGCACCGGGGAGCTGTTTTTT. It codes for CASTGTGTGELFF.

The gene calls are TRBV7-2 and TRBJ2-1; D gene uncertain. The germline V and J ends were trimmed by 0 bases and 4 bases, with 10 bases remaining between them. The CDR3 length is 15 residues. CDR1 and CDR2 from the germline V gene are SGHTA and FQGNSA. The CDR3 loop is CASSLARAVYNEQFF. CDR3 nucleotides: TGTGCCAGCAGCTTAGCTCGGGCAGTTTACAATGAGCAGTTCTTC.

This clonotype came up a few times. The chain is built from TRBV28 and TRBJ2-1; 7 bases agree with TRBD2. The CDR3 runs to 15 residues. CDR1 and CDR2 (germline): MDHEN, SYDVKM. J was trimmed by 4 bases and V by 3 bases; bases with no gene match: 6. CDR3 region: CASSLGEGRYNEQFF. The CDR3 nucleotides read TGTGCCAGCAGTTTGGGGGAGGGCCGGTACAATGAGCAGTTCTTC.

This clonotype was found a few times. In nucleotides, the CDR3 is TGTGCCAGCAGTATAGCGGGAGGAATCAATGAGCAGTTCTTC. Translated, it gives CASSIAGGINEQFF. This chain joins TRBV27 and TRBJ2-1; 10 bases are shared with TRBD2. The junction had 4 bases not matched to a gene; V was cut back by 5 bases and J by 6 bases. The CDR3 has 14 amino acids. Germline V CDR1 and CDR2: MNHEY, SMNVEV (reference sequence).

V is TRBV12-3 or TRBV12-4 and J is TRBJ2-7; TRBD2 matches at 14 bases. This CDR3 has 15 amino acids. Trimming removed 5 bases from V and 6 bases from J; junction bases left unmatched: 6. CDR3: CASSTGLAGGGEQYF. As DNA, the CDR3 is TGTGCCAGCAGTACCGGACTAGCGGGAGGTGGCGAGCAGTACTTC.